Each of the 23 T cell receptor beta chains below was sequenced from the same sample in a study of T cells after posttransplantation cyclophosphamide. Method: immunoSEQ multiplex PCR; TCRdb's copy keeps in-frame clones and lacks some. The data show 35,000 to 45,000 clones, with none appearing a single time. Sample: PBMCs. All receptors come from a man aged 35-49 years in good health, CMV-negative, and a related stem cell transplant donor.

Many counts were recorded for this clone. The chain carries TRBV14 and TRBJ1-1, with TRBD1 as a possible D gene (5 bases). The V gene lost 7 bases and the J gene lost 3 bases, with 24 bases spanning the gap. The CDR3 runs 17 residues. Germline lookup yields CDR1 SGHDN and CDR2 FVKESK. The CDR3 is CASTPRAQAWGDTEAFF. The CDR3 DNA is TGTGCCAGCACCCCAAGGGCCCAAGCATGGGGGGACACTGAAGCTTTCTTT.

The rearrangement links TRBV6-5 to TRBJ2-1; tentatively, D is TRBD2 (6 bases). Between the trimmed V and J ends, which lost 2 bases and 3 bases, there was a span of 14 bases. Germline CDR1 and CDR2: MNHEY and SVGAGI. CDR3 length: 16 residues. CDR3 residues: CASSYAPGRGYNEQFF. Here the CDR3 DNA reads TGTGCCAGCAGTTACGCCCCTGGGCGGGGCTACAATGAGCAGTTCTTC.

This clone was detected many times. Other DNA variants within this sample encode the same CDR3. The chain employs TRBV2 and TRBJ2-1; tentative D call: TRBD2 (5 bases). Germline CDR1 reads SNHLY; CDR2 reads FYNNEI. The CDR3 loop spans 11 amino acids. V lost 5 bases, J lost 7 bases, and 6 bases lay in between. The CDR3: CASSPGNEQFF. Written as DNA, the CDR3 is TGTGCCAGCAGTCCGGGAAATGAGCAGTTCTTC. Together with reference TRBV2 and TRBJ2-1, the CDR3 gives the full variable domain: EPEVTQTPSHQVTQMGQEVILRCVPISNHLYFYWYRQILGQKVEFLVSFYNNEISEKSEIFDDQFSVERPDGSNFTLKIRSTKLEDSAMYFCASSPGNEQFFGPGTRLTVL.

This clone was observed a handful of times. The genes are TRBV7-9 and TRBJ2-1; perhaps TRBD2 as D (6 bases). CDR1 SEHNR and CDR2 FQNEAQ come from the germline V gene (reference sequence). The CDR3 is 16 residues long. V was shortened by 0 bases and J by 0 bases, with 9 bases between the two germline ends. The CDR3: CASSLAAGSSYNEQFF. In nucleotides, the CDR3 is TGTGCCAGCAGCTTAGCTGCGGGAAGCTCCTACAATGAGCAGTTCTTC.

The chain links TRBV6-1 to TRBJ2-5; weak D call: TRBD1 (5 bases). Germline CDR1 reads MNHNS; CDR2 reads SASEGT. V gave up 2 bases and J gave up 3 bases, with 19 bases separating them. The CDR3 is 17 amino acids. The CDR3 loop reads CASSELPSAGLKETQYF. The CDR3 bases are TGTGCCAGCAGTGAATTGCCCTCGGCAGGGCTAAAAGAGACCCAGTACTTC.

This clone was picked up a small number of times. The CDR3 region is CASSYLGQGGETQYF. CDR3 DNA sequence: TGTGCCAGCAGCTACCTCGGACAGGGCGGAGAGACCCAGTACTTC. The chain is built from TRBV11-2 and TRBJ2-5, with 8 nucleotides matching TRBD1. The CDR3 contains 15 residues. V was pared by 4 bases and J by 4 bases, with 8 bases of the junction left unmatched. Germline V CDR1 and CDR2: SGHAT, FQNNGV.

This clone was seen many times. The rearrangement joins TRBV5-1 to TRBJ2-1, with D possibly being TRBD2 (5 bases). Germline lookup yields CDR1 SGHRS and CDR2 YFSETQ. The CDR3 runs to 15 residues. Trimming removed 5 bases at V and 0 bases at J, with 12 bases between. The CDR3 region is CASRPDSSSYNEQFF. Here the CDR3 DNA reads TGCGCCAGCAGGCCGGACTCGAGCTCCTACAATGAGCAGTTCTTC.

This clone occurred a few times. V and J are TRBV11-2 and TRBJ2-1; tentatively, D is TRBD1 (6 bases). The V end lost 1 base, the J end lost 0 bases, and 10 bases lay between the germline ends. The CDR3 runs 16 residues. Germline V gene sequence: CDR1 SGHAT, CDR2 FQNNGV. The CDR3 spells CASSLGTGSSYNEQFF. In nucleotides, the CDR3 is TGTGCCAGCAGCTTAGGAACAGGGAGCTCCTACAATGAGCAGTTCTTC.

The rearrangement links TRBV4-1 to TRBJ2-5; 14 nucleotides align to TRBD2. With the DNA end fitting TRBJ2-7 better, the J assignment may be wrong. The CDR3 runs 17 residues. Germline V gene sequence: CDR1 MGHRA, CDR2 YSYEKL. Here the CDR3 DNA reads TGCGCCAGCAGCCAGACTAGCGGGGGGGCGTCGACCCGCGAGCAGTACTTC. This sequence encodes CASSQTSGGASTREQYF.

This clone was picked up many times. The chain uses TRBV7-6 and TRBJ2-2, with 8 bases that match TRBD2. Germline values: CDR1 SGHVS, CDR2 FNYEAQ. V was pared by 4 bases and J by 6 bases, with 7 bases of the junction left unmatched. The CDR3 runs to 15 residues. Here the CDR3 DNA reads TGTGCCAGCAGCTCCCCCGGGACTAGTCCCGGGGAGCTGTTTTTT. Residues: CASSSPGTSPGELFF.

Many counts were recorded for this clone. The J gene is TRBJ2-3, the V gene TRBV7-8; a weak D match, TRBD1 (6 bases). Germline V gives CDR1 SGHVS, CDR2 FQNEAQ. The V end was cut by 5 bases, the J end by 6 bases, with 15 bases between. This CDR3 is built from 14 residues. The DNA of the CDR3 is TGTGCCAGCAGCCGTAGCCCCCAGGGGGATACGCAGTATTTT. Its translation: CASSRSPQGDTQYF.

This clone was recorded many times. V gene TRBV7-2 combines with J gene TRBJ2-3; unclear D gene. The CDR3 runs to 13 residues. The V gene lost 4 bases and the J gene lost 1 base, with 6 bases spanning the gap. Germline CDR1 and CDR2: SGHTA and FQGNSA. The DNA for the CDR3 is TGTGCCAGCAGCTACTTAGGCACAGATACGCAGTATTTT. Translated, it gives CASSYLGTDTQYF.

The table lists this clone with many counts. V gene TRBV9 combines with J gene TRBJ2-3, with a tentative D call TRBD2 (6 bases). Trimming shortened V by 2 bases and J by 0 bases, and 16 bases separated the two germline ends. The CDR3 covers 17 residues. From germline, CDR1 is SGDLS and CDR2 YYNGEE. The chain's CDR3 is CASSVEGKGLSTDTQYF. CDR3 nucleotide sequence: TGTGCCAGCAGCGTCGAGGGGAAGGGACTGAGCACAGATACGCAGTATTTT.

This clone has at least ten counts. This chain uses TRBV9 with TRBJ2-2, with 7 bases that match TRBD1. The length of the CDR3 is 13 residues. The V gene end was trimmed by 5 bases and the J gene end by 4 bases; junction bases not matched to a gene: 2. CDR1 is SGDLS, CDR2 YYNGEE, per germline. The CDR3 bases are TGTGCCAGCAGGGGACAGACCACCGGGGAGCTGTTTTTT. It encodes CASRGQTTGELFF.

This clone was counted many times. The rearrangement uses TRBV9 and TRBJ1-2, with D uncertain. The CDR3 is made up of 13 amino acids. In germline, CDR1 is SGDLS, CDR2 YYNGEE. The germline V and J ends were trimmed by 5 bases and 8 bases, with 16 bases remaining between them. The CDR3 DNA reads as TGTGCCAGCAGTTCTGGAGGCGTTCTAGGCTACACCTTC. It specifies CASSSGGVLGYTF. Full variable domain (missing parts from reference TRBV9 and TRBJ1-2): DSGVTQTPKHLITATGQRVTLRCSPRSGDLSVYWYQQSLDQGLQFLIQYYNGEERAKGNILERFSAQQFPDLHSELNLSSLELGDSALYFCASSSGGVLGYTFGSGTRLTVV.

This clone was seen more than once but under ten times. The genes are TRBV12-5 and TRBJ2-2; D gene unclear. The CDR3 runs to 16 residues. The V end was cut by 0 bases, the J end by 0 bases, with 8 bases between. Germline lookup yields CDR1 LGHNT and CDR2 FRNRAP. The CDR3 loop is CASGLVPTSNTGELFF. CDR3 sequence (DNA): TGTGCTAGTGGTTTGGTTCCGACATCGAACACCGGGGAGCTGTTTTTT.

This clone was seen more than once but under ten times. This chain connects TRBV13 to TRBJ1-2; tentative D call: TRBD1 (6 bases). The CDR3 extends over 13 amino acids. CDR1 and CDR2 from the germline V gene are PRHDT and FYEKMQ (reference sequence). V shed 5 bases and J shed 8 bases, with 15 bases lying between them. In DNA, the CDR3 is TGTGCCAGCAGCCTCAGGGGCTACAGGGGCTACACCTTC. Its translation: CASSLRGYRGYTF.

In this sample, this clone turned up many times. In nucleotides, the CDR3 is TGTGCCAGTAGTATCAAGGACAGGGTTGGCTACACCTTC. It yields the protein CASSIKDRVGYTF. The chain joins TRBV19 to TRBJ1-2; TRBD1 matches at 8 bases. Trimming took 3 bases from V and 7 from J; bases not matched to a gene: 4. This CDR3 is 13 amino acids long. CDR1 and CDR2 (germline): LNHDA, SQIVND (reference sequence).

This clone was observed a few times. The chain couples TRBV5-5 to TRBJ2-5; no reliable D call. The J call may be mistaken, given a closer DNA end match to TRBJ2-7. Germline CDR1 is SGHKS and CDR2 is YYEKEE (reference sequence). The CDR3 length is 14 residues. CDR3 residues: CASSLVPRDYEQYF. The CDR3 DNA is TGTGCCAGCAGCTTGGTTCCCAGAGACTACGAGCAGTACTTC.

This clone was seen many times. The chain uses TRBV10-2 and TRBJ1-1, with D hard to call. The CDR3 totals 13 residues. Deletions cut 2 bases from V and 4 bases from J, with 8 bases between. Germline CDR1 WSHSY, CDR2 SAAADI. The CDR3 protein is CASSEGPSTEAFF. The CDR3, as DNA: TGCGCCAGCAGTGAGGGGCCCTCCACTGAAGCTTTCTTT.

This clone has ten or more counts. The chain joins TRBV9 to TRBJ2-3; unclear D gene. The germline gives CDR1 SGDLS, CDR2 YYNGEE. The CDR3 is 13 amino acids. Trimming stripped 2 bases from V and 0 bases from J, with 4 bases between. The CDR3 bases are TGTGCCAGCAGCGTCTCTAGCACAGATACGCAGTATTTT. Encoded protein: CASSVSSTDTQYF. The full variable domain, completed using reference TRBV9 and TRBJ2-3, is DSGVTQTPKHLITATGQRVTLRCSPRSGDLSVYWYQQSLDQGLQFLIQYYNGEERAKGNILERFSAQQFPDLHSELNLSSLELGDSALYFCASSVSSTDTQYFGPGTRLTVL.

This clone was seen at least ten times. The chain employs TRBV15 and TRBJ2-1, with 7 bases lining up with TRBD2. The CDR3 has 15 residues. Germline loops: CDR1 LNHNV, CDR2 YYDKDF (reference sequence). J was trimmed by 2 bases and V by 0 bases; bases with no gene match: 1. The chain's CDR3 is CATSRDGGAYNEQFF. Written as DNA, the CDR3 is TGTGCCACCAGCAGAGATGGGGGGGCCTACAATGAGCAGTTCTTC.

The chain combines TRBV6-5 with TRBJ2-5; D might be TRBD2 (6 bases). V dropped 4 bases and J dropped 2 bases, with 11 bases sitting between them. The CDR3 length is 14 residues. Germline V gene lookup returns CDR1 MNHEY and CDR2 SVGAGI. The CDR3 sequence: CASSLAERQETQYF. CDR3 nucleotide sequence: TGTGCCAGCAGTTTAGCGGAGAGGCAAGAGACCCAGTACTTC.